This is a list of T cell receptor beta chains from one sample in a study of blood T cells in healthy people across ages. TCRdb ran MiXCR on the 5' RACE reads and lists one entry per CDR3 protein. The sample has approximately 2,000,000 distinct CDR3 sequences, 39% seen once; the top ten hold 20% to 25%. Input material: blood. All receptors come from a human donor in good health. Each CDR3 is given with its conserved first and last residue. D genes are given only for firm matches. Clone size is shown for a subset of rows, as once, few, many or a class of expanded clone.

v_gene: TRBV9
j_gene: TRBJ2-1
d_gene: -
abundance: -
CDR3nt: TGTGCCAGCAGCGTAGGAAAGGTTGTGGCCTACAATGAGCAGTTCTTC
CDR3aa: CASSVGKVVAYNEQFF

v_gene: TRBV10-3
j_gene: TRBJ2-5
d_gene: -
abundance: -
CDR3nt: TGTGCCATCAGTTCGACTAGCAGGGGGGCAATTGAGCAAGAGACCCAGTACTTC
CDR3aa: CAISSTSRGAIEQETQYF

v_gene: TRBV6-6
j_gene: TRBJ1-5
d_gene: -
abundance: -
CDR3nt: TGTGCCAGCAGTTCCGGTCTTCCTTCGTATCAGCCCCAGCATTTT
CDR3aa: CASSSGLPSYQPQHF

v_gene: TRBV5-1
j_gene: TRBJ2-1
d_gene: -
abundance: many
CDR3nt: TGCGCCAGCAGCTTGCTGGGCAGGGAGCAGTTCTTC
CDR3aa: CASSLLGREQFF

v_gene: TRBV6-6
j_gene: TRBJ2-7
d_gene: -
abundance: -
CDR3nt: TGTGCCAGCAGTTACTTGGACACCCGCGAGCAGTACTTC
CDR3aa: CASSYLDTREQYF

v_gene: TRBV7-6
j_gene: TRBJ2-7
d_gene: -
abundance: many
CDR3nt: TGTGCCAGCAGCTTAGATAACGAGCAGTACTTC
CDR3aa: CASSLDNEQYF

v_gene: TRBV15
j_gene: TRBJ2-3
d_gene: -
abundance: few
CDR3nt: TGTGCCACCAGCAGCGACAGGTCTTCCACAGATACGCAGTATTTT
CDR3aa: CATSSDRSSTDTQYF

v_gene: TRBV2
j_gene: TRBJ1-1
d_gene: -
abundance: -
CDR3nt: TGTGCCAGCAGTGAAGCGCTTCTGGTCGGATCCAACACTGAAGCTTTCTTT
CDR3aa: CASSEALLVGSNTEAFF

v_gene: TRBV7-8
j_gene: TRBJ2-5
d_gene: -
abundance: -
CDR3nt: TGTGCCAGCAGCTTATTAGAGCCAGAGACCCAGTACTTC
CDR3aa: CASSLLEPETQYF

v_gene: TRBV7-9
j_gene: TRBJ1-1
d_gene: -
abundance: few
CDR3nt: TGTGCCAGCAGCTTAGTACAGGGCGCGGGTGAAGCTTTCTTT
CDR3aa: CASSLVQGAGEAFF

v_gene: TRBV4-1
j_gene: TRBJ1-2
d_gene: -
abundance: once
CDR3nt: TGCGCCAGCGCTTCTACAGGGTTCTATGGCTACACCTTC
CDR3aa: CASASTGFYGYTF

v_gene: TRBV6-6
j_gene: TRBJ1-5
d_gene: -
abundance: once
CDR3nt: TGTGCCAGCAGTCAACGAGAGGGAGGGATCCAGCCCCAGCATTTT
CDR3aa: CASSQREGGIQPQHF

v_gene: TRBV7-2
j_gene: TRBJ1-5
d_gene: -
abundance: -
CDR3nt: TGTGCCAGCAGCTTACAGGCCGTGGCTGATCAGCCCCAGCATTTT
CDR3aa: CASSLQAVADQPQHF

v_gene: TRBV20-1
j_gene: TRBJ2-3
d_gene: TRBD2
abundance: -
CDR3nt: TGCAGTGCTAGCGCCAGCGGGGCGCGGGGTACGCAGTATTTT
CDR3aa: CSASASGARGTQYF

v_gene: TRBV6-5
j_gene: TRBJ1-1
d_gene: TRBD1
abundance: -
CDR3nt: TGTGCCAGCAGATCAGGGGGTTCGGGCACTGAAGCTTTCTTT
CDR3aa: CASRSGGSGTEAFF

v_gene: TRBV7-2
j_gene: TRBJ2-1
d_gene: -
abundance: -
CDR3nt: TGTGCCAGCAGCTTAGAAGAACACTCCTACAATGAGCAGTTCTTC
CDR3aa: CASSLEEHSYNEQFF

v_gene: TRBV20-1
j_gene: TRBJ2-5
d_gene: TRBD1
abundance: few
CDR3nt: TGCAGTGCTAGGGAGACAGGGCAAGAGACCCAGTACTTC
CDR3aa: CSARETGQETQYF

v_gene: TRBV29-1
j_gene: TRBJ1-2
d_gene: -
abundance: -
CDR3nt: TGCAGCGTTGAGGGCTACACCTTC
CDR3aa: CSVEGYTF

v_gene: TRBV12-3/TRBV12-4
j_gene: TRBJ2-1
d_gene: -
abundance: -
CDR3nt: TGTGCCAGCGGCGGGGAAGTATACAATGAGCAGTTCTTC
CDR3aa: CASGGEVYNEQFF

v_gene: TRBV4-1
j_gene: TRBJ2-7
d_gene: -
abundance: -
CDR3nt: TGCGCCAGCAGCCAAGACCCCCGGGGTTCCCCTGACTACGAGCAGTACTTC
CDR3aa: CASSQDPRGSPDYEQYF

v_gene: TRBV2
j_gene: TRBJ2-5
d_gene: TRBD1
abundance: -
CDR3nt: TGTGCCAGCAGTGGACAGGGATTGGGAGAGACCCAGTACTTC
CDR3aa: CASSGQGLGETQYF

v_gene: TRBV7-9
j_gene: TRBJ1-5
d_gene: -
abundance: few
CDR3nt: TGTGCCAGCGCCCCGGGGGGCAATCAGCCCCAGCATTTT
CDR3aa: CASAPGGNQPQHF